This TCR beta chain is drawn from a study of blood T cell repertoires in COVID-19. Study information: The samples span acute and convalescent COVID-19 from the United States, Italy and Spain.

Authors' data handling: Reference gene primers were amplified, and this amplification served to estimate nucleated cell counts. The protocol was immunoSEQ multiplex PCR, while the TCRdb copy is restricted to in-frame clones and leaves out a portion. V and J calls and clone size are given by that table; D and trimming were obtained from the DNA. The profile shows some 180,000 clones, roughly three quarters of them singletons. Germline V gene sequence: CDR1 SGHKS, CDR2 YYEKEE (reference sequence). V was cut by 0 bases and J by 1 base, with 12 bases left in between. This CDR3 has 16 amino acids. The V call is TRBV5-5, the J call TRBJ2-3, with D possibly being TRBD2 (5 bases). The receptor comes from a woman aged 45 to 65 with active or convalescent COVID-19. Sequenced sample: peripheral blood. Here the CDR3 DNA reads TGTGCCAGCAGCTTGGAGGAGCGGTCGGGCACAGATACGCAGTATTTT. As protein: CASSLEERSGTDTQYF. The full variable domain, with the rest looked up from reference TRBV5-5 and TRBJ2-3, is DAGVTQSPTHLIKTRGQQVTLRCSPISGHKSVSWYQQVLGQGPQFIFQYYEKEERGRGNFPDRFSARQFPNYSSELNVNALLLGDSALYLCASSLEERSGTDTQYFGPGTRLTVL.